The source of this TCR beta chain is a study of cytomegalovirus exposure and HLA in healthy donors. Study in general: Earlier work reported 90 million to 120 million unique TCR beta sequences from roughly 180 million T cells.

PCR amplification relied on 60 Vbeta primers (plus 13 Jbeta primers). The table came from immunoSEQ multiplex PCR; TCRdb's copy has only in-frame clones and leaves some out. This sample has 150,000 to 200,000 clones, with roughly 78% found just once. CDR1 and CDR2 from the germline V gene are SGHRS and YFSETQ. The CDR3 extends over 15 amino acids. V shed 4 bases and J shed 0 bases, with 12 bases lying between them. Study-level findings and limits: The classifier, whose performance was assessed in both the original and validation cohorts, reportedly diagnosed cytomegalovirus status with high specificity and sensitivity. CMV serostatus was the sole immune exposure data available.

As for this clone: Antigen unknown.

This TCR was recovered from a boy aged 5-17 years in good health and CMV-seronegative. The sample taken for sequencing was PBMCs. The chain couples TRBV5-1 to TRBJ2-3; D possibly corresponds to TRBD1 (6 bases). The CDR3 region has the DNA TGCGCCAGCAGCCTCCGGACAGAGAGCACAGATACGCAGTATTTT. The encoded protein is CASSLRTESTDTQYF.